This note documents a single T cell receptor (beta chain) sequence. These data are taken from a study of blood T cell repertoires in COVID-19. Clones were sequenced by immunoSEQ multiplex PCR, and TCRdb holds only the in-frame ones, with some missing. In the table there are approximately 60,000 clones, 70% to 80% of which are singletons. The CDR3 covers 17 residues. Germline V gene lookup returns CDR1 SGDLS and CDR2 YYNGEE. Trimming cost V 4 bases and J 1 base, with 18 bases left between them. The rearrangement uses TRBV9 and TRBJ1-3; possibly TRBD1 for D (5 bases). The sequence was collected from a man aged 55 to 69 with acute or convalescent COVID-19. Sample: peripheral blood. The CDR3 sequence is CASSSKGTGTSGNTIYF. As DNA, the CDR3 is TGTGCCAGCAGCTCTAAGGGTACAGGCACGTCTGGAAACACCATATATTTT.